The 20 T cell receptor beta chains below were found in one sample sequenced in a study of identical twins. TCRdb re-called the 5' RACE reads with MiXCR, one entry per CDR3 protein. The sample has some 1,600,000 distinct CDR3 sequences, roughly a third seen once. The sequencing sample was made of cord blood. The receptors come from a newborn girl in good health.

This clonotype was counted a few times. J is TRBJ1-5 and V is TRBV6-2 or TRBV6-3, with TRBD1 as a possible D gene (5 bases). CDR3 size: 11 residues. V dropped 10 bases and J dropped 11 bases, with 15 bases sitting between them. Germline loops: CDR1 MNHEY, CDR2 SVGEGT. CDR3 DNA sequence: TGTGCCACCCAACGGGGGTGGTCCCAGCATTTT. Protein: CATQRGWSQHF.

This clonotype was seen once. The V and J genes are TRBV20-1 and TRBJ2-1, with D possibly matching TRBD2 (6 bases). Germline V CDR1 and CDR2: DFQATT, SNEGSKA (reference sequence). The CDR3 consists of 15 residues. Trimming pared 0 bases from V and 5 bases from J, leaving 14 bases between. The CDR3 coding sequence is TGCAGTGCTAGAGATAGGAGCGGGTTACACAATGAGCAGTTCTTC. This codes for CSARDRSGLHNEQFF.

This chain connects TRBV28 to TRBJ2-7; TRBD2 matches at 8 bases. There are 16 residues in the CDR3. Germline-derived CDR1 and CDR2 are MDHEN and SYDVKM. The trim removed 5 bases at V and 4 bases at J, leaving 13 bases unmatched. The CDR3: CASSISLRLATYEQYF. Here the CDR3 DNA reads TGTGCCAGCAGTATATCTCTTAGACTAGCGACTTACGAGCAGTACTTC.

This clonotype was counted only a few times. The chain couples TRBV7-2 to TRBJ1-2; possibly TRBD1 for D (5 bases). Germline lookup yields CDR1 SGHTA and CDR2 FQGNSA. V lost 5 bases to trimming and J lost 8 bases, with 18 bases between them. This CDR3 spans 14 amino acids. The CDR3 DNA follows: TGTGCCAGCAGCACTTACCAGGGTCGGTGGGGCTACACCTTC. Protein product: CASSTYQGRWGYTF.

This clonotype has at least ten counts. The chain is built from TRBV12-3 or TRBV12-4 and TRBJ1-2, with D uncertain. The CDR3 sequence is 13 residues long. The ends were cut back, 2 bases at V and 1 base at J, with 5 bases in the middle. In DNA, the CDR3 is TGTGCCAGCAGTTTAAAGAGTAACTATGGCTACACCTTC. Encoded protein: CASSLKSNYGYTF.

This clonotype was observed many times. The chain is built from TRBV12-3 or TRBV12-4 and TRBJ2-7; a weak D match, TRBD2 (5 bases). There are 15 residues in the CDR3. V gave up 6 bases and J gave up 0 bases, with 15 bases separating them. This chain's CDR3 is CASSQTGINSYEQYF. CDR3 DNA sequence: TGTGCCAGCAGCCAAACCGGGATCAACTCCTACGAGCAGTACTTC.

The V and J genes are TRBV19 and TRBJ2-7; 13 positions agree with TRBD2. The DNA end is a closer match to TRBJ2-5, so the J assignment may be wrong. There are 15 residues in the CDR3. Germline V lookup: CDR1 LNHDA, CDR2 SQIVND (reference sequence). The CDR3 nucleotides are TGTGCCAGCCGTAGACTAGCGGGGGGCAAAGAGACCCAGTACTTC. Its protein is CASRRLAGGKETQYF.

This clonotype was detected a few times. The CDR3 sequence is CSALGGIDNQPQHF. The CDR3 DNA reads as TGCAGTGCTCTAGGGGGGATAGACAATCAGCCCCAGCATTTT. This chain connects TRBV20-1 to TRBJ1-5; weak D call: TRBD1 (6 bases). Germline CDR1 is DFQATT and CDR2 is SNEGSKA (reference sequence). Between the trimmed V and J ends, which lost 5 bases and 3 bases, there was a span of 14 bases. The CDR3 contains 14 residues.

This chain connects TRBV6-5 to TRBJ2-1; tentatively, D is TRBD1 (6 bases). TRBJ2-7 explains the end of the DNA better; the J call may be wrong. CDR3 length: 18 residues. CDR1 MNHEY and CDR2 SVGAGI come from the germline V gene. The CDR3 reads CASSYGQMYHSSYNEQYF. The CDR3 coding sequence is TGTGCCAGCAGTTACGGACAGATGTACCATAGCTCCTACAATGAGCAGTACTTC.

The chain has TRBV21-1 and TRBJ2-1. TRBV21-1 is a recognized pseudogene. The CDR3 totals 11 residues. This CDR3 reads CARRVGNEQFF. Here the CDR3 DNA reads TGTGCCAGGAGAGTTGGCAATGAGCAGTTCTTC.

This chain joins TRBV5-1 and TRBJ2-3, with TRBD1 matching 8 bases. J lost 2 bases, V lost 10 bases, and 12 bases had no gene match. CDR3 length: 15 amino acids. Germline V gene sequence: CDR1 SGHRS, CDR2 YFSETQ. The CDR3 DNA reads as TGCGCCGGCTCACCAGGGGGCGGTTACACAGATACGCAGTATTTT. Translating gives CAGSPGGGYTDTQYF.

The chain combines TRBV4-1 with TRBJ2-1; D might be TRBD1 (5 bases). This CDR3 is 13 amino acids long. V was trimmed by 11 bases and J by 7 bases, leaving 18 bases between them. Germline-derived CDR1 and CDR2 are MGHRA and YSYEKL. CDR3 coding DNA: TGCGCCGGCCGCCAAGATCCAGGGAATGAGCAGTTCTTC. Residues: CAGRQDPGNEQFF.

The chain has TRBV11-2 and TRBJ2-7; 11 positions agree with TRBD2. Looked up from germline, CDR1 is SGHAT and CDR2 is FQNNGV. The CDR3 has 19 residues. V was pared by 0 bases and J by 1 base, with 11 bases of the junction left unmatched. The CDR3 spells CASSLELAGGITKSYEQYF. The CDR3 bases are TGTGCCAGCAGCTTAGAGCTAGCGGGGGGAATAACAAAATCCTACGAGCAGTACTTC.

The chain employs TRBV6-5 and TRBJ2-1; TRBD2 matches at 15 bases. With V trimmed by 1 base and J by 5 bases, 3 bases remained unmatched. The CDR3 spans 17 residues. The germline V gene encodes CDR1 MNHEY and CDR2 SVGAGI. CDR3 DNA: TGTGCCAGCAGTTACTTGGGACTAGCGGGGGGTCACAATGAGCAGTTCTTC. Its protein product is CASSYLGLAGGHNEQFF.

In DNA, the CDR3 is TGCAGTGCAACCCACAGTCTCAATCAGCCCCAGCATTTT. This gives the protein CSATHSLNQPQHF. This sequence joins TRBV20-1 and TRBJ1-5; D remains unclear. In germline, CDR1 is DFQATT, CDR2 SNEGSKA (reference sequence). CDR3 size: 13 residues. The V end lost 6 bases, the J end lost 3 bases, and 12 bases lay between the germline ends.

V usage is TRBV12-3 or TRBV12-4 and J usage is TRBJ2-7; no firm D call. The CDR3 runs to 15 residues. Deletions cut 3 bases from V and 5 bases from J, with 17 bases between. CDR3 coding DNA: TGTGCCAGCAGTTTCGATGGACCCCGGAGCGACGAGCAGTACTTC. Protein product: CASSFDGPRSDEQYF.

This clonotype was recorded a few times. The V call is TRBV3-1, the J call TRBJ2-3; 7 bases line up with TRBD2. The CDR3 consists of 15 residues. V trimming: 3 bases; J trimming: 5 bases; junction bases outside the gene matches: 8. The germline CDR1 and CDR2 sequences are LGHDT and YNNKEL (reference sequence). CDR3 in amino acids: CASSQPGGGKDTQYF. In DNA form, the CDR3 reads TGTGCCAGCAGCCAGCCCGGGGGAGGGAAAGATACGCAGTATTTT.

This clonotype appeared many times. The chain employs TRBV20-1 and TRBJ2-7, with 7 bases fitting TRBD2. CDR1 and CDR2 (germline): DFQATT, SNEGSKA (reference sequence). V shed 6 bases and J 3 bases; nucleotides not matched to a gene: 5. The CDR3 sequence is 12 residues long. The CDR3 loop is CSASSGYYEQYF. CDR3 nucleotide sequence: TGCAGTGCCAGTAGCGGGTACTACGAGCAGTACTTC.

A few counts support this clonotype. The rearrangement joins TRBV6-5 to TRBJ1-5, with TRBD1 matching over 9 bases. The V and J ends lost 6 bases and 1 base, in that order; junction bases with no gene match: 7. Germline CDR1 and CDR2: MNHEY and SVGAGI. The CDR3 totals 16 residues. In DNA, the CDR3 is TGTGCCAGCAGATTTCTAACAGGGGGCAGCAATCAGCCCCAGCATTTT. Its protein is CASRFLTGGSNQPQHF.

This clonotype was counted a few times. V is TRBV2 and J is TRBJ2-7; D is unresolved. V lost 3 bases and J 8 bases, leaving 14 bases between the germline ends. CDR1 is SNHLY and CDR2 is FYNNEI in the germline V gene. The CDR3 has 13 residues. DNA of the CDR3: TGTGCCAGCAGTGAGGTGTTGTCTACGCAGCAGTACTTC. Its protein is CASSEVLSTQQYF.